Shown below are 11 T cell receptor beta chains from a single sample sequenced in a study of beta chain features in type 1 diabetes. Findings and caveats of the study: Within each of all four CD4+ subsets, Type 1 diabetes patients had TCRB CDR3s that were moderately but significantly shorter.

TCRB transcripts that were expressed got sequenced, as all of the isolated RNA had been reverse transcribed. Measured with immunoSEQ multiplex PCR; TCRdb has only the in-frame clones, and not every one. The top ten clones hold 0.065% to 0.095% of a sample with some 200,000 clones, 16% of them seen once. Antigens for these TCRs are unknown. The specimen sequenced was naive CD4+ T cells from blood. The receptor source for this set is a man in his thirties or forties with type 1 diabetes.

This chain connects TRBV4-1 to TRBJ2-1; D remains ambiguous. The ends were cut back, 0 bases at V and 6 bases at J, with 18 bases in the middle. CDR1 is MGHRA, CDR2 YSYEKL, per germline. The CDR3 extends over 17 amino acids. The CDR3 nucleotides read TGCGCCAGCAGCCAAGATCTCGGTGCAGGAGTCCCCAATGAGCAGTTCTTC. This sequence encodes CASSQDLGAGVPNEQFF.

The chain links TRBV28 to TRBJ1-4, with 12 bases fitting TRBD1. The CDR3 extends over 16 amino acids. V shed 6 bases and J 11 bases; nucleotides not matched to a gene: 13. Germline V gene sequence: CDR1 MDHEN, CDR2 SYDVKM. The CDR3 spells CASSQFPGQGAEKLFF. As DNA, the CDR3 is TGTGCCAGCAGCCAATTCCCGGGACAGGGGGCGGAGAAACTGTTTTTT.

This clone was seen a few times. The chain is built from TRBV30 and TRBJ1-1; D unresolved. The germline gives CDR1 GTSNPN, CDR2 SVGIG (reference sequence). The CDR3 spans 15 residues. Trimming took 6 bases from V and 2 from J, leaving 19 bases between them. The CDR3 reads CACPGRTLENTEAFF. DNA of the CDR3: TGTGCCTGCCCCGGACGGACTCTGGAAAACACTGAAGCTTTCTTT.

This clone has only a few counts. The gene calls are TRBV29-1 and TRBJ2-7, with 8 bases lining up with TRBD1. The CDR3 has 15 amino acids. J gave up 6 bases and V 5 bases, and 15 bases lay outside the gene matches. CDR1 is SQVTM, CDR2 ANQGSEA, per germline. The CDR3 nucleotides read TGCAGCGTTCAGGACCGGACAGGGACGGTTGTCGAGCAGTACTTC. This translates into CSVQDRTGTVVEQYF.

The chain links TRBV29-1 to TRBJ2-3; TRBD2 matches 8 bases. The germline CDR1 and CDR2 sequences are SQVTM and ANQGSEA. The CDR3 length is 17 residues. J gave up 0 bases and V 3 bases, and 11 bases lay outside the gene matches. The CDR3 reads CSVDLRLAPSSTDTQYF. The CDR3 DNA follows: TGCAGCGTTGACCTCCGACTAGCGCCTTCTAGCACAGATACGCAGTATTTT.

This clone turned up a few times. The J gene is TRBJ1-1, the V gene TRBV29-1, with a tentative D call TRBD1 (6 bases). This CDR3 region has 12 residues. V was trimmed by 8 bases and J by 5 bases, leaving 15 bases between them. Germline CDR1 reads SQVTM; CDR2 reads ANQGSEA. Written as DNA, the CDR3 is TGCAGCCTAGGAGGGGGAAGGACTGAAGCTTTCTTT. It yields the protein CSLGGGRTEAFF.

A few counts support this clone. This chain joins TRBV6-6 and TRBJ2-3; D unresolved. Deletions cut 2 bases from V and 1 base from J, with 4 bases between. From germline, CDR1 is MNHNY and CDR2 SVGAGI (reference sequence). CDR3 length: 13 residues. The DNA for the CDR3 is TGTGCCAGCAGTTACCCCGGCACAGATACGCAGTATTTT. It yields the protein CASSYPGTDTQYF.

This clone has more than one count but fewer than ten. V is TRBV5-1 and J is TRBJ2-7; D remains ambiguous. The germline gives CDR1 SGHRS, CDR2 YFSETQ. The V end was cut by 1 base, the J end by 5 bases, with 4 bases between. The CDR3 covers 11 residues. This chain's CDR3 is CASSLRDEQYF. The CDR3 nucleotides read TGCGCCAGCAGCTTGCGGGACGAGCAGTACTTC.

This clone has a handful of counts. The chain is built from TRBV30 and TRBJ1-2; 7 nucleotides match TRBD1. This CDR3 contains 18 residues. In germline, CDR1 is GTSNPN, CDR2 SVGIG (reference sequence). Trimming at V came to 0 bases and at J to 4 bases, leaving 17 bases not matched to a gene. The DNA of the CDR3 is TGTGCCTGGAGTGTACTAAGGACAGGACTCCGGGGGAGCTATGGCTACACCTTC. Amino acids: CAWSVLRTGLRGSYGYTF. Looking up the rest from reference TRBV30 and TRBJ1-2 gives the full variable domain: SQTIHQWPATLVQPVGSPLSLECTVEGTSNPNLYWYRQAAGRGLQLLFYSVGIGQISSEVPQNLSASRPQDRQFILSSKKLLLSDSGFYLCAWSVLRTGLRGSYGYTFGSGTRLTVV.

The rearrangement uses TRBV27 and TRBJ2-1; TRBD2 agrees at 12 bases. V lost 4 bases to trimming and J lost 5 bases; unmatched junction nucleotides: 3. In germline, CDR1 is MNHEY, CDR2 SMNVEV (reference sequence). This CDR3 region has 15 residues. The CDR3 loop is CASSSLAGGDNEQFF. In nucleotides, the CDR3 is TGTGCCAGCAGTTCCCTAGCGGGAGGGGACAATGAGCAGTTCTTC.

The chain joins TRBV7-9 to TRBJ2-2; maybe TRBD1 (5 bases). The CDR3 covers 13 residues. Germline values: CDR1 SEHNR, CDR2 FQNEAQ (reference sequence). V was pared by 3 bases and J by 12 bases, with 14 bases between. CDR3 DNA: TGTGCCAGCAGCTTGCCCCGACAGACTCAGCTGTTTTTT. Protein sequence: CASSLPRQTQLFF.